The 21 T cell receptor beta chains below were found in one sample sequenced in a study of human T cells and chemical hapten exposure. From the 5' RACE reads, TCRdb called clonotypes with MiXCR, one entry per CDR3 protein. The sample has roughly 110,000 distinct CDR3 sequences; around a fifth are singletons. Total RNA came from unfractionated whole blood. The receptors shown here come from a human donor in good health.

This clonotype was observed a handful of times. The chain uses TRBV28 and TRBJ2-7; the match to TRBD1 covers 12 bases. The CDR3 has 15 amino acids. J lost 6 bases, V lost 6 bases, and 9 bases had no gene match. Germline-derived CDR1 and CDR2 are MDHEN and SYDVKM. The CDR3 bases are TGTGCCAGCAGCCTCCCTGGGACAGGGGGCTCCGAGCAGTACTTC. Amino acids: CASSLPGTGGSEQYF.

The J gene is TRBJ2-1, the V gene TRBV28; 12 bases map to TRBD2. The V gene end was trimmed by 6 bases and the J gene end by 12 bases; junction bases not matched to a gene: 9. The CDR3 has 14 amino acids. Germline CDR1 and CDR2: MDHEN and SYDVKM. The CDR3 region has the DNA TGTGCCAGCAGCGTTACCCTAGCGGGAGGGAGGCAGTTCTTC. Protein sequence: CASSVTLAGGRQFF.

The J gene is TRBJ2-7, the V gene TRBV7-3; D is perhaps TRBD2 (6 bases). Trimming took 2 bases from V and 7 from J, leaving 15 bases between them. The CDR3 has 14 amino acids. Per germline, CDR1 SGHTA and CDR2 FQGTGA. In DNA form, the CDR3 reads TGTGCCAGCAGCTTAGGGCGGGAACAAGGAGAGCAGTACTTC. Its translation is CASSLGREQGEQYF.

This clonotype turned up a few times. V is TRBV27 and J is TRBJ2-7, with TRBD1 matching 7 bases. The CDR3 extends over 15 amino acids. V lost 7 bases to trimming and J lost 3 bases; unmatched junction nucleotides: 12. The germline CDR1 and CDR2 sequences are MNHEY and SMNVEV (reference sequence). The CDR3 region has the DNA TGTGCCAGCACTCCCGCAGGGGGTCCCATCTACGAGCAGTACTTC. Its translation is CASTPAGGPIYEQYF.

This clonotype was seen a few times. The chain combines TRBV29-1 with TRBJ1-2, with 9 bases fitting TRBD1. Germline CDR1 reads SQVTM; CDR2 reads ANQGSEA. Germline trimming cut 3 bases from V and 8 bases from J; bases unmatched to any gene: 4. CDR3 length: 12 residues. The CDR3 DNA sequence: TGCAGCGTTGACGGACAGGGGAGAGGCTACACCTTC. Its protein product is CSVDGQGRGYTF. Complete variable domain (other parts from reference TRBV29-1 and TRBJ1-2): SAVISQKPSRDICQRGTSLTIQCQVDSQVTMMFWYRQQPGQSLTLIATANQGSEATYESGFVIDKFPISRPNLTFSTLTVSNMSPEDSSIYLCSVDGQGRGYTFGSGTRLTVV.

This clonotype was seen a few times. The CDR3 sequence is CASSLAGTSGNTIYF. The CDR3 DNA follows: TGTGCCAGCAGCTTAGCAGGAACCTCTGGAAACACCATATATTTT. V and J are TRBV7-6 and TRBJ1-3; D remains unclear. This CDR3 is built from 15 residues. Trimming cost V 0 bases and J 0 bases, with 6 bases left between them. CDR1 and CDR2 (germline): SGHVS, FNYEAQ.

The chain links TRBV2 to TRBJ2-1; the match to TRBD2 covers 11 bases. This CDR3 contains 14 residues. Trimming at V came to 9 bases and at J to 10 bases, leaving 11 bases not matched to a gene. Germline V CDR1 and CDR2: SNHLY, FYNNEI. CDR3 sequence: CASSGTSGEWEQFF. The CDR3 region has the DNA TGTGCCAGTTCTGGGACTAGCGGCGAATGGGAGCAGTTCTTC. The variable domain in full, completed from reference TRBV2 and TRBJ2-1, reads EPEVTQTPSHQVTQMGQEVILRCVPISNHLYFYWYRQILGQKVEFLVSFYNNEISEKSEIFDDQFSVERPDGSNFTLKIRSTKLEDSAMYFCASSGTSGEWEQFFGPGTRLTVL.

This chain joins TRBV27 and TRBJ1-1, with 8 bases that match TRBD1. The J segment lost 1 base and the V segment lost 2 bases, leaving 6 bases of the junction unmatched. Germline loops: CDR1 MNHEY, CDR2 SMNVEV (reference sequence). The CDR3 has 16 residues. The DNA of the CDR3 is TGTGCCAGCAGTTTAACAGGGGGGGTAACGAACACTGAAGCTTTCTTT. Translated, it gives CASSLTGGVTNTEAFF.

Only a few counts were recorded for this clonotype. CDR3 DNA: TGTGCCAGCAGCTTGTGGGTTGTCGGGGGCCGGAGGACTGAAGCTTTCTTT. Translating it yields CASSLWVVGGRRTEAFF. J is TRBJ1-1 and V is TRBV5-4, with D perhaps matching TRBD1 (6 bases). This CDR3 is 17 amino acids long. CDR1 is SGHNT, CDR2 YYREEE, per germline (reference sequence). V dropped 1 base and J dropped 5 bases, with 21 bases sitting between them. Based on the CDR3 plus reference TRBV5-4 and TRBJ1-1, the full variable domain is ETGVTQSPTHLIKTRGQQVTLRCSSQSGHNTVSWYQQALGQGPQFIFQYYREEENGRGNFPPRFSGLQFPNYSSELNVNALELDDSALYLCASSLWVVGGRRTEAFFGQGTRLTVV.

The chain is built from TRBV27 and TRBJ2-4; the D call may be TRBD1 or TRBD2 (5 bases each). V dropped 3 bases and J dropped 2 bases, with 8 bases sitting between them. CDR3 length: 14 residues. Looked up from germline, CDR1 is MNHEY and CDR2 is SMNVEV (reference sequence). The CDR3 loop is CASSFGTSKNIQYF. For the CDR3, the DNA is TGTGCCAGCAGTTTCGGGACCTCCAAAAACATTCAGTACTTC.

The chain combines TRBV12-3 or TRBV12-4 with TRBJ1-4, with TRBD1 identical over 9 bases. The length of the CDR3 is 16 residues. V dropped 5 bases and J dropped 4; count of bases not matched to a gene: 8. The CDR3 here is CASSRTGTGLNEKLFF. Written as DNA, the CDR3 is TGTGCCAGCAGTCGCACCGGGACAGGGCTTAATGAAAAACTGTTTTTT.

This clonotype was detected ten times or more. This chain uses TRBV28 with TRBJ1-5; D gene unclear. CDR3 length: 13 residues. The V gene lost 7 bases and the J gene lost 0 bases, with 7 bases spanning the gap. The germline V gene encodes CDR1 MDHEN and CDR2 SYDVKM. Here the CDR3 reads CASTRDSNQPQHF. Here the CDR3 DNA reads TGTGCCAGCACGCGGGATAGCAATCAGCCCCAGCATTTT.

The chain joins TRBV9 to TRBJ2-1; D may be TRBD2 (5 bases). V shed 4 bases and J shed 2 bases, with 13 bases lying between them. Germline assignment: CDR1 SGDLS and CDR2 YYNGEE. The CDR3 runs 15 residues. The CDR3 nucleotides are TGTGCCAGCAGCTGGGGAGAAGGAACCTACAATGAGCAGTTCTTC. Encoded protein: CASSWGEGTYNEQFF. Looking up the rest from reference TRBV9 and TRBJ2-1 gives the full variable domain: DSGVTQTPKHLITATGQRVTLRCSPRSGDLSVYWYQQSLDQGLQFLIQYYNGEERAKGNILERFSAQQFPDLHSELNLSSLELGDSALYFCASSWGEGTYNEQFFGPGTRLTVL.

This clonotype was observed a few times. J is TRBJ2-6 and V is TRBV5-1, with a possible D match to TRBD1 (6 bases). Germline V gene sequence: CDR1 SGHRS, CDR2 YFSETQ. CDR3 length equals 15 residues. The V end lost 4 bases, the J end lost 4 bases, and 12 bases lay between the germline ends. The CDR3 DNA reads TGCGCCAGCAGCCCAACAGGGACCGGGGCCAACGTCCTGACTTTC. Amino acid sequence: CASSPTGTGANVLTF.

The CDR3 loop reads CAISDGVETQYF. The CDR3, as DNA: TGTGCCATCAGTGACGGGGTGGAGACCCAGTACTTC. The V and J genes are TRBV10-3 and TRBJ2-5; D may be TRBD2 (5 bases). Germline lookup yields CDR1 ENHRY and CDR2 SYGVKD. The V gene lost 3 bases and the J gene lost 5 bases, with 7 bases spanning the gap. The CDR3 length is 12 residues.

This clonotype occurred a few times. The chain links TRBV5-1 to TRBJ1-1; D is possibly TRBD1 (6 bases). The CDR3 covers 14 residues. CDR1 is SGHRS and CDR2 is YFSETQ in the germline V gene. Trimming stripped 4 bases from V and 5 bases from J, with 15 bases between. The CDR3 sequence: CASSMDRGGTEAFF. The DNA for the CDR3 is TGCGCCAGCAGCATGGATCGAGGGGGGACTGAAGCTTTCTTT.

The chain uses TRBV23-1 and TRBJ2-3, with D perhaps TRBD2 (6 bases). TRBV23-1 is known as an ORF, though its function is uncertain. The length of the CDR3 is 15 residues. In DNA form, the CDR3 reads TGCCCAATAGAAATGGAGGGCCGGGGCACAGATACGCAGTATTTT. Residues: CPIEMEGRGTDTQYF.

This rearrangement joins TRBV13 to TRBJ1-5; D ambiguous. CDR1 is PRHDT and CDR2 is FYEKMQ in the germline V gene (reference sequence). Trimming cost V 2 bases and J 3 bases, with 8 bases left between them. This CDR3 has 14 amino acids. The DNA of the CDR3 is TGTGCCAGCAGCTTACGGGGAAACAATCAGCCCCAGCATTTT. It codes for CASSLRGNNQPQHF.

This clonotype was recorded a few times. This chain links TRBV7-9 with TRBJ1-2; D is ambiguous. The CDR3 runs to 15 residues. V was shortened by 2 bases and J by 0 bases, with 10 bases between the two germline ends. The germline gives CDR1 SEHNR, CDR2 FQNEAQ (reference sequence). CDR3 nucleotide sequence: TGTGCCAGCAGCTTACCAGACACAACTAACTATGGCTACACCTTC. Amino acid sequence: CASSLPDTTNYGYTF.

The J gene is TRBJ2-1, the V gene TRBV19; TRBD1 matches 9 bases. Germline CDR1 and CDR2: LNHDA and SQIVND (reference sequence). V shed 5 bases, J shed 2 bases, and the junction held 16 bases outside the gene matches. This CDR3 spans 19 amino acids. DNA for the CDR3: TGTGCCAGTAGTGTTAGATCAATCTCGGGACAGGGTCCCTACAATGAGCAGTTCTTC. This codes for CASSVRSISGQGPYNEQFF.

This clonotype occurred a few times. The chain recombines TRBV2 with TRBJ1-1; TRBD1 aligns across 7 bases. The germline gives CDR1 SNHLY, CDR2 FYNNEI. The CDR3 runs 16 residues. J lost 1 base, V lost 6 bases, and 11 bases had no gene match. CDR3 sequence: CASSGRVKGANTEAFF. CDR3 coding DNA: TGTGCCAGCAGCGGACGAGTGAAGGGGGCGAACACTGAAGCTTTCTTT.